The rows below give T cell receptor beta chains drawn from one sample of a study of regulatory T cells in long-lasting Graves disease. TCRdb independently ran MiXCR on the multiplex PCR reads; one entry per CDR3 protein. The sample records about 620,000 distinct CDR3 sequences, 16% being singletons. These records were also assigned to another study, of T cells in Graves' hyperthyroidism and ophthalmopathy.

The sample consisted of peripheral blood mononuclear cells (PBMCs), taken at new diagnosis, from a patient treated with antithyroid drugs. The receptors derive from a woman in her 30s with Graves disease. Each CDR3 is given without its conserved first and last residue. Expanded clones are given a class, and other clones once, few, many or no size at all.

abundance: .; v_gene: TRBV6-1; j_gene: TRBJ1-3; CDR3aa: ASTRQGSTGNTIY
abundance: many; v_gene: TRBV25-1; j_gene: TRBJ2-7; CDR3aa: ASKWRERPYYEQY
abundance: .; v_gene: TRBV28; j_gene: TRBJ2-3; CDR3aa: ASSLSAGTDLFTQY
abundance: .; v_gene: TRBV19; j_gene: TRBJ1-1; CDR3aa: ASRRGRVPVGEAF
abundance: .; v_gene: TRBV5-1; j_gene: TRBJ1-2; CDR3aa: ASTLNDGGRRGYT
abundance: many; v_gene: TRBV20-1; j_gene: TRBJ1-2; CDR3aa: SATDGDFGYT
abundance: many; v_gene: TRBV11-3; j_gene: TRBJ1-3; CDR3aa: ASSSPIRLGRFSGNTIY
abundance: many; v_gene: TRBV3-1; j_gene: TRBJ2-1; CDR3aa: ASSRMGGLGGGNEQF
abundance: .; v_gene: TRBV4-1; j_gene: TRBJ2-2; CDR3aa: ASSLTGDRSTGELF
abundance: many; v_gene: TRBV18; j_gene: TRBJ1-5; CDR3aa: ASSQGASNQPQH
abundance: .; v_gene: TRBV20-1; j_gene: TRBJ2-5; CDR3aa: SADSMRASGIETQY
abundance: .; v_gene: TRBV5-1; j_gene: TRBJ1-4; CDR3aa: ASSLVTGTDNEKLF
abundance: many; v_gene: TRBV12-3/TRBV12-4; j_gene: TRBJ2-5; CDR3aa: ASSRGLAGPTQY
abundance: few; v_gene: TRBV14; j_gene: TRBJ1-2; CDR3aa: ASSYRGSSYGYT
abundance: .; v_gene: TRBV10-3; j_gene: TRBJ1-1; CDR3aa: AISEYGRMNTEAF
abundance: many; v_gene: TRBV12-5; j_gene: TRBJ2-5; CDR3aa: ASGLGAGAQETQY
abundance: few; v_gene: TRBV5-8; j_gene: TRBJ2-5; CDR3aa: ASSLVVGGLETQY
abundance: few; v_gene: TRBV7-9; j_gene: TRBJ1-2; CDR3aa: ASSQGTVSSYGYT
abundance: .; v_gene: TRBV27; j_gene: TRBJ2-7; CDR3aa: ASSRSGVSSYEQY
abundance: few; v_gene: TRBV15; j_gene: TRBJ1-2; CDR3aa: ATSSYGGNYGYT
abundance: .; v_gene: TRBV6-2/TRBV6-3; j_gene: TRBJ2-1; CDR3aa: ASRMGLNEQF
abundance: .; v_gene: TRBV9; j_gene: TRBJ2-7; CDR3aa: ASSEDRPYEQY